These 32 T cell receptor beta chains were sequenced from one sample in a study of CD8 T cells in Susac syndrome. Random hexamers were used to reverse transcribe the RNA input (about 0.45 to 1 ug). TCRdb re-called the immunoSEQ multiplex PCR reads with MiXCR, one entry per CDR3 protein. The table shows tens of thousands of distinct CDR3 sequences, with 85% to 95% occurring only once. The sample comprised CD4+ T cells from PBMCs. These receptors came from a human donor with Susac syndrome.

The J gene is TRBJ2-7, the V gene TRBV7-2; the match to TRBD2 covers 10 bases. CDR1 SGHTA and CDR2 FQGNSA come from the germline V gene. Trimming removed 4 bases from V and 1 base from J; junction bases left unmatched: 4. The CDR3 runs 15 residues. The CDR3 bases are TGTGCCAGCAGCTACCTAGCGGGAGCGTCCTACGAGCAGTACTTC. This codes for CASSYLAGASYEQYF.

The chain has TRBV19 and TRBJ2-7; D may correspond to TRBD1 or TRBD2 (5 bases each). Germline lookup yields CDR1 LNHDA and CDR2 SQIVND (reference sequence). This CDR3 spans 15 amino acids. Trimming removed 7 bases from V and 2 bases from J, with 18 bases in between. This chain's CDR3 is CASNRDGTDTYEQYF. CDR3 bases: TGTGCCAGTAACCGGGACGGGACCGACACCTACGAGCAGTACTTC.

This clonotype was detected once. The chain uses TRBV24-1 and TRBJ2-1; TRBD2 might be the D (6 bases). Germline V gene data show CDR1 as KGHDR and CDR2 as SFDVKD. The CDR3 runs to 13 residues. Trimming cost V 4 bases and J 8 bases, with 11 bases left between them. The CDR3 DNA sequence: TGTGCCACCAGTGACCCAGGCGGGGATGAGCAGTTCTTC. This gives the protein CATSDPGGDEQFF.

The chain carries TRBV14 and TRBJ2-3; D might be TRBD1 (5 bases). V gave up 0 bases and J gave up 0 bases, with 13 bases separating them. There are 17 residues in the CDR3. Germline-derived CDR1 and CDR2 are SGHDN and FVKESK. The DNA of the CDR3 is TGTGCCAGCAGCCAAGAAATGGGGCGTATCAGCACAGATACGCAGTATTTT. Translating it yields CASSQEMGRISTDTQYF.

The gene calls are TRBV20-1 and TRBJ2-5; 9 nucleotides agree with TRBD2. Looked up from germline, CDR1 is DFQATT and CDR2 is SNEGSKA (reference sequence). The length of the CDR3 is 16 residues. The V segment lost 3 bases and the J segment 7 bases; nucleotides outside the gene matches: 15. The CDR3 reads CSARIGASGAPGTQYF. CDR3 DNA: TGCAGTGCTAGGATCGGGGCTAGCGGGGCACCGGGGACCCAGTACTTC.

A word on this clonotype: A much larger clone lies a single base off, so this may be a read error. The V gene is TRBV6-5, the J gene TRBJ1-2; 7 nucleotides match TRBD1. CDR3 length: 13 residues. In germline, CDR1 is MNHEY, CDR2 SVGAGI. The CDR3 DNA reads as TGTGCCGGCAGTTACTCCCCAGGGGGAGGCTACACCTTC. Residues: CAGSYSPGGGYTF.

The V call is TRBV20-1, the J call TRBJ2-7; possible D gene TRBD2, 6 bases. CDR3 length: 13 amino acids. The V and J ends lost 5 bases and 0 bases respectively, with 11 bases between them. The germline gives CDR1 DFQATT, CDR2 SNEGSKA (reference sequence). Written as DNA, the CDR3 is TGCAGTGCTGCGGGACCGAGCTCCTACGAGCAGTACTTC. Translation gives CSAAGPSSYEQYF.

This clonotype was seen more than once but under ten times. This chain links TRBV3-1 with TRBJ1-5; 7 nucleotides agree with TRBD1. With 3 bases clipped from V and 3 bases from J, the junction kept 2 bases outside the gene matches. The CDR3 length is 14 residues. CDR1 and CDR2 from the germline V gene are LGHDT and YNNKEL (reference sequence). The DNA for the CDR3 is TGTGCCAGCAGCCAGGGACAGATCAATCAGCCCCAGCATTTT. Amino acids: CASSQGQINQPQHF. The complete variable domain, with remaining parts taken from reference TRBV3-1 and TRBJ1-5, reads DTAVSQTPKYLVTQMGNDKSIKCEQNLGHDTMYWYKQDSKKFLKIMFSYNNKELIINETVPNRFSPKSPDKAHLNLHINSLELGDSAVYFCASSQGQINQPQHFGDGTRLSIL.

The chain is built from TRBV6-1 and TRBJ1-5; 7 nucleotides match TRBD1. Looked up from germline, CDR1 is MNHNS and CDR2 is SASEGT. This CDR3 contains 16 residues. The trim removed 6 bases at V and 1 base at J, leaving 9 bases unmatched. CDR3 DNA sequence: TGTGCCAGCAGAGCCCAGGGGGGGATGAGCAATCAGCCCCAGCATTTT. Translated, it gives CASRAQGGMSNQPQHF.

This clonotype showed up just once. V usage is TRBV29-1 and J usage is TRBJ2-1; D is ambiguous. Trimming took off 3 bases at V and 4 bases at J, with 10 bases between the two ends. Germline V gives CDR1 SQVTM, CDR2 ANQGSEA. The CDR3 has 13 amino acids. This chain's CDR3 is CSVELDLYNEQFF. CDR3 coding DNA: TGCAGCGTTGAGTTGGACCTTTACAATGAGCAGTTCTTC.

The chain links TRBV28 to TRBJ2-2; no reliable D call. This CDR3 has 13 residues. Looked up from germline, CDR1 is MDHEN and CDR2 is SYDVKM. Trimming left V 6 bases short and J 6 bases short, with 11 bases between. The CDR3 reads CASSLDPSGELFF. The CDR3 DNA reads as TGTGCCAGCAGCCTTGACCCTTCCGGGGAGCTGTTTTTT.

The rearrangement joins TRBV6-2 or TRBV6-3 to TRBJ2-2; D perhaps matches TRBD2 (6 bases). The germline CDR1 and CDR2 sequences are MNHEY and SVGEGT. CDR3 size: 15 residues. Trimming shortened V by 7 bases and J by 4 bases, and 16 bases separated the two germline ends. This CDR3 reads CASTHYSGVTGELFF. As DNA, the CDR3 is TGTGCCAGCACCCATTATAGCGGAGTCACCGGGGAGCTGTTTTTT.

This chain joins TRBV10-3 and TRBJ2-7, with a possible D match to TRBD2 (6 bases). The ends were cut back, 6 bases at V and 5 bases at J, with 14 bases in the middle. The germline gives CDR1 ENHRY, CDR2 SYGVKD. The CDR3 loop spans 13 amino acids. DNA of the CDR3: TGTGCCATCAGACCCGGGACTGCGAACGAGCAGTACTTC. This sequence encodes CAIRPGTANEQYF.

The chain employs TRBV6-2 or TRBV6-3 and TRBJ2-3; D possibly matches TRBD1 or TRBD2 (6 bases each). The V end was cut by 6 bases, the J end by 6 bases, with 25 bases between. CDR1 MNHEY and CDR2 SVGEGT come from the germline V gene. The length of the CDR3 is 17 residues. CDR3 sequence (DNA): TGTGCCAGCAGCCTCCCAACGAACTGGCGAGGGGGGGATACGCAGTATTTT. This gives the protein CASSLPTNWRGGDTQYF.

The CDR3 sequence: CASRKDRHGLYGYTF. Here the CDR3 DNA reads TGTGCCAGCAGGAAAGACCGACACGGACTCTATGGCTACACCTTC. The gene calls are TRBV6-5 and TRBJ1-2; no clear D gene. The germline V gene has CDR1 MNHEY and CDR2 SVGAGI. This CDR3 region has 15 residues. Trimming removed 6 bases from V and 4 bases from J, with 18 bases in between.

The V call is TRBV7-2, the J call TRBJ1-1, with TRBD1 identical over 9 bases. The CDR3 sequence is 16 residues long. J lost 11 bases, V lost 2 bases, and 15 bases had no gene match. Germline V CDR1 and CDR2: SGHTA, FQGNSA. In DNA, the CDR3 is TGTGCCAGCAGCTTAAGTATCACAGGGGGCCCATTGAATGCTTTCTTT. It encodes CASSLSITGGPLNAFF. The full variable domain, with the rest looked up from reference TRBV7-2 and TRBJ1-1, is GAGVSQSPSNKVTEKGKDVELRCDPISGHTALYWYRQSLGQGLEFLIYFQGNSAPDKSGLPSDRFSAERTGGSVSTLTIQRTQQEDSAVYLCASSLSITGGPLNAFFGQGTRLTVV.

J is TRBJ2-1 and V is TRBV24-1; 7 bases map to TRBD2. The length of the CDR3 is 14 residues. Germline lookup yields CDR1 KGHDR and CDR2 SFDVKD. The trim removed 8 bases at V and 6 bases at J, leaving 9 bases unmatched. The CDR3 loop reads CATKAGALSNEQFF. The CDR3 DNA reads as TGTGCCACCAAGGCGGGAGCGCTCTCCAATGAGCAGTTCTTC.

This chain links TRBV4-2 with TRBJ1-3, with D possibly matching TRBD1 (5 bases). V shed 0 bases and J shed 1 base, with 10 bases lying between them. Looked up from germline, CDR1 is LGHNA and CDR2 is YNFKEQ. The CDR3 totals 16 residues. Written as DNA, the CDR3 is TGTGCCAGCAGCCAAGATCCAGGGTTGTCTGGAAACACCATATATTTT. It is translated as CASSQDPGLSGNTIYF.

The V call is TRBV5-1, the J call TRBJ2-1; 7 nucleotides match TRBD2. The CDR3 loop spans 15 amino acids. The germline V gene has CDR1 SGHRS and CDR2 YFSETQ. V dropped 2 bases and J dropped 2; count of bases not matched to a gene: 4. The CDR3 protein is CASSLGEGPYNEQFF. The DNA of the CDR3 is TGCGCCAGCAGCTTAGGGGAGGGCCCCTACAATGAGCAGTTCTTC.

This clonotype was counted once. The chain is built from TRBV20-1 and TRBJ2-4, with D perhaps matching TRBD2 (6 bases). Per germline, CDR1 DFQATT and CDR2 SNEGSKA (reference sequence). With 3 bases removed from V and 0 bases from J, the gap between germline ends came to 6 bases. There are 13 residues in the CDR3. The CDR3 sequence is CSASGGAKNIQYF. CDR3 in DNA: TGCAGTGCTAGCGGGGGAGCCAAAAACATTCAGTACTTC.

The rearrangement joins TRBV18 to TRBJ2-7; possible D gene TRBD1, 5 bases. V lost 6 bases and J lost 5, with 11 bases in between. This CDR3 contains 12 residues. Per the germline V gene, CDR1 is KGHSH and CDR2 is LQKENI. The CDR3 DNA reads TGTGCCAGCTCGCAGGGTAACGACGAGCAGTACTTC. Its protein is CASSQGNDEQYF.

The rearrangement joins TRBV7-3 to TRBJ2-1; D not certain. The CDR3 consists of 15 residues. The germline CDR1 and CDR2 sequences are SGHTA and FQGTGA. Trimming left V 2 bases short and J 9 bases short, with 17 bases between. Here the CDR3 DNA reads TGTGCCAGCAGCTTATCCCTCCGAGGAGCAAGTGAGCAGTTCTTC. This codes for CASSLSLRGASEQFF.

The chain uses TRBV2 and TRBJ1-6; TRBD1 aligns across 8 bases. The germline V gene has CDR1 SNHLY and CDR2 FYNNEI. The CDR3 runs to 15 residues. J lost 7 bases, V lost 7 bases, and 9 bases had no gene match. This CDR3 reads CASTQGGTGNSPLHF. CDR3 DNA sequence: TGTGCCAGCACTCAAGGTGGGACAGGCAATTCACCCCTCCACTTT.

This chain links TRBV2 with TRBJ2-1; 9 nucleotides align to TRBD1. CDR1 is SNHLY and CDR2 is FYNNEI in the germline V gene. V lost 5 bases to trimming and J lost 7 bases; unmatched junction nucleotides: 9. The CDR3 is made up of 15 amino acids. CDR3: CASSSRGTGRNEQFF. Here the CDR3 DNA reads TGTGCCAGCAGTTCGCGAGGGACAGGGAGAAATGAGCAGTTCTTC.

The chain employs TRBV12-3 or TRBV12-4 and TRBJ1-2; D unresolved. This CDR3 is built from 13 residues. Trimming stripped 4 bases from V and 8 bases from J, with 14 bases between. DNA of the CDR3: TGTGCCAGCAGTTCCTCCGACGGTTCAGGCTACACCTTC. Translation: CASSSSDGSGYTF.

This chain uses TRBV12-3 or TRBV12-4 with TRBJ2-5, with 9 bases that match TRBD2. With V trimmed by 3 bases and J by 4 bases, 6 bases remained unmatched. This CDR3 comprises 15 residues. CDR3 sequence: CASSFRAGGPETQYF. CDR3 DNA: TGTGCCAGCAGTTTTCGGGCGGGGGGGCCAGAGACCCAGTACTTC.

The V call is TRBV28, the J call TRBJ2-5; the D gene is possibly TRBD2 (6 bases). The V gene lost 5 bases and the J gene lost 2 bases, with 12 bases spanning the gap. This CDR3 has 14 amino acids. CDR1 is MDHEN, CDR2 SYDVKM, per germline. The CDR3 is CASSLGGVQETQYF. The CDR3, as DNA: TGTGCCAGCAGTCTAGGAGGGGTACAAGAGACCCAGTACTTC.

This clonotype was observed once. This chain's CDR3 is CASSAAPSYEQYF. The CDR3, as DNA: TGCGCCAGCAGCGCGGCCCCCTCCTACGAGCAGTACTTC. J is TRBJ2-7 and V is TRBV5-1; D gene unclear. The ends were cut back, 4 bases at V and 0 bases at J, with 8 bases in the middle. This CDR3 has 13 residues. Germline lookup yields CDR1 SGHRS and CDR2 YFSETQ.

This chain connects TRBV7-3 to TRBJ2-1; no clear D gene. From germline, CDR1 is SGHTA and CDR2 FQGTGA. The length of the CDR3 is 12 residues. V lost 1 base, J lost 9 bases, and 7 bases lay in between. The CDR3 coding sequence is TGTGCCAGCAGCTTAAGCATGAGTGAGCAGTTCTTC. Residues: CASSLSMSEQFF. The complete variable domain, with remaining parts taken from reference TRBV7-3 and TRBJ2-1, reads GAGVSQTPSNKVTEKGKYVELRCDPISGHTALYWYRQSLGQGPEFLIYFQGTGAADDSGLPNDRFFAVRPEGSVSTLKIQRTERGDSAVYLCASSLSMSEQFFGPGTRLTVL.

This chain connects TRBV7-8 to TRBJ1-1; D not resolved. V lost 6 bases and J 0 bases, leaving 8 bases between the germline ends. The CDR3 spans 13 residues. The germline gives CDR1 SGHVS, CDR2 FQNEAQ. This CDR3 is CASRVGLNTEAFF. In DNA, the CDR3 is TGTGCCAGCAGGGTAGGGTTGAACACTGAAGCTTTCTTT.

The V gene is TRBV5-4, the J gene TRBJ2-1; a possible D gene is TRBD1 (6 bases). The ends were cut back, 2 bases at V and 0 bases at J, with 9 bases in the middle. From germline, CDR1 is SGHNT and CDR2 YYREEE (reference sequence). The CDR3 extends over 15 amino acids. CDR3 DNA sequence: TGTGCCAGCAGCTTTACAGGGCTCTCCTACAATGAGCAGTTCTTC. It yields the protein CASSFTGLSYNEQFF. Full variable domain (remainder filled in from reference TRBV5-4 and TRBJ2-1): ETGVTQSPTHLIKTRGQQVTLRCSSQSGHNTVSWYQQALGQGPQFIFQYYREEENGRGNFPPRFSGLQFPNYSSELNVNALELDDSALYLCASSFTGLSYNEQFFGPGTRLTVL.

V gene TRBV6-2 or TRBV6-3 combines with J gene TRBJ2-1; D ambiguous. The CDR3 is 17 residues long. Germline CDR1 is MNHEY and CDR2 is SVGEGT. Trimming took off 7 bases at V and 6 bases at J, with 25 bases between the two ends. The CDR3 region is CASNIGFTGWETNEQFF. The CDR3 bases are TGTGCCAGCAACATAGGTTTTACCGGATGGGAAACCAATGAGCAGTTCTTC.